The entry that follows covers one T cell receptor beta chain sequence. This clonotype was seen repeatedly, ten times or more. The antigen it recognizes is unknown. Per-nucleotide qualities are absent, and no much larger clonotype sits a single base away. The sample originates from a study of T-cell reconstitution after alpha-beta-depleted transplantation in children (dated by TCRdb to about 2016). Background on the whole study: T-cell immune reconstitution after TCRalphabeta/CD19-depleted allogeneic hematopoietic cell transplantation in children was quantitatively tracked in the study by means of TCR repertoire profiling. Paper-wide results and their limitations: About two months after transplant, the apparently early recovery of alphabetaT-cell counts reportedly depended on just several hundred clones that had expanded rapidly and came from non-depleted graft cells. Over the following months the frequencies of hyperexpanded clones went down, and after one year T-cell counts and TCRbeta diversity were mostly credited to newly produced T cells. In some patients, high TCRbeta diversity at day 60 was attributed to recipient T cells and intrathymic progenitors that had survived conditioning.

Interpreted using the paper, the treatment or condition label stands for: allogeneic hematopoietic cell transplantation with graft depleted of TCRalphabeta T cells and CD19 B cells. Transplant recipients were children who received TCRalphabeta/CD19-depleted allogeneic hematopoietic cell grafts. Reading from cysteine to phenylalanine, the CDR3 counts 11 amino acids. The retained sequence is limited to the CDR3, 33 bases, with the frame set at the first base. The germline ends are 4 bases apart after V is trimmed by 1 base and J by 7 bases. Reading the germline V gene (reference sequence) gives CDR1 LGHDT and CDR2 YNNKEL. Library method: PCR. The sequencing machine was an Illumina HiSeq 2500. TCR library preparation used molecular barcoding, with unique molecular identifiers applied to normalize quantification of the TCRbeta repertoire. TCRdb redid the processing of the public reads, applying fastp at Q25 and MiXCR, and retained in-frame beta chains. One record per CDR3 amino acid sequence lists the most common genes and DNA. For this sample the table gives roughly 250,000 distinct CDR3 sequences, of which 6.5% to 10% were detected only once. The top ten hold 5% to 7% of the sample.

The material was PBMCs, mostly from graft donor cells, obtained 180 days after TCRalphabeta/CD19-depleted stem cell transplant. The V gene is TRBV3-1 and the J gene is TRBJ1-2; the D gene cannot be resolved reliably. The receptor comes from a male patient younger than 18 who had a stem cell transplant for acute lymphoblastic leukemia, so the T cells may come from the graft donor. CDR3 loop: CASSQGSGYTF. The nucleotide sequence is TGTGCCAGCAGCCAAGGTAGTGGCTACACCTTC.